These T cell receptor beta chains were read from a single sample in a study of T cell responses to AZD1222 COVID-19 vaccine. Using immunoSEQ multiplex PCR, the repertoire was profiled, and TCRdb retains in-frame clones only, with some absent. This sample has about 99,000 clones, with nearly 90% found just once. Here the sequenced sample was peripheral blood, taken on day 0 of AZD1222 vaccination. The source is an adult in good health. The CDR3 runs from the conserved cysteine through the conserved F or W. The D gene is left open where the match is weak. Expanded clones get a size class; other rows say once, few or many, or leave the size out.

17	NA	TRBV10-3	once	CAISESAYREAGNTIYF
15	NA	TRBV9	NA	CASSTGAGVYNEQFF
13	NA	TRBV19	NA	CASSISPLGGYTF
15	NA	TRBV28	NA	CASSFFQMNTGELFF
15	NA	TRBV7-8	few	CASSLDYKGDTEAFF
14	NA	TRBV19	NA	CASSTTGRSEKLFF
11	NA	TRBV2	NA	CAGQGNTEAFF
14	TRBD1	TRBV5-1	NA	CASSFGTGTYEQYF
15	NA	TRBV6-5	NA	CASSYDSAGMGEAFF
14	NA	TRBV5-1	NA	CASSLDQTNTEAFF
12	NA	TRBV15	NA	CATSTSQETQYF
11	NA	TRBV3-1/TRBV3-2	NA	CASSQGRHRAF
14	NA	TRBV9	few	CASSPRAGNTEAFF
14	TRBD2	TRBV5-6	once	CASSLVSGSYEQFF
15	TRBD1	TRBV19	few	CASSNRGWANEKLFF
13	TRBD1	TRBV4-3	NA	CASSQETGEGYTF
19	TRBD2	TRBV27	NA	CASSSDDWLAGDDVREQFF
15	NA	TRBV6-6	NA	CASSYSRTEDYGYTF
13	NA	TRBV30	NA	CAWIRGGDIEAFF
15	TRBD1	TRBV19	NA	CASSMDRAGANVLTF
14	NA	TRBV5-1	NA	CASSLVGAGSPLHF
16	NA	TRBV19	NA	CASSIGGARSNQPQHF
12	NA	TRBV19	NA	CASIGPYNEQFF
16	NA	TRBV10-3	NA	CAIGPDHASSTDTQYF
15	NA	TRBV27	NA	CATSLVGDGNQPQHF
14	NA	TRBV5-4	NA	CASSLRGAPGSYTF
15	NA	TRBV25-1	once	CASSETDGRNTEAFF
16	NA	TRBV11-3	NA	CASSLGRGSGANVLTF
14	NA	TRBV4-1	NA	CASSQDRQGETQYF
13	TRBD1	TRBV24-1	NA	CATSPGTGFGYTF
13	NA	TRBV6-5	NA	CASSNTGSRAQYF
14	NA	TRBV9	few	CASSVRSGRYGYTF
12	NA	TRBV7-9	NA	CASSLFVEKLFF
12	NA	TRBV6-2/TRBV6-3	NA	CASSWGGGELFF
14	NA	TRBV6-1	once	CASTDQQENYEQYF
13	NA	TRBV2	few	CASSGTAGNTIYF
16	TRBD1	TRBV18	NA	CASSANTGGAGYEQYF
16	TRBD1	TRBV11-1	NA	CASSAAGTGGYSPLHF
13	NA	TRBV12-3/TRBV12-4	NA	CASSLEGQYGYTF
14	NA	TRBV7-9	NA	CASNSWAQNTEAFF
13	NA	TRBV6-1	once	CASSESSGNTIYF
11	NA	TRBV19	NA	CAAGTLYEQYF
14	NA	TRBV2	NA	CASSREVVNTEAFF
14	NA	TRBV29-1	NA	CSVEDRVGSTEAFF
14	TRBD1	TRBV6-6	NA	CASRGTGGREKLFF
11	NA	TRBV6-5	NA	CASSLGDTQYF
17	NA	TRBV19	NA	CASTPTRTLTYTDTQYF
15	TRBD1	TRBV6-5	NA	CASTAGGASYNEQFF
11	TRBD2	TRBV29-1	NA	CSGGLAGQQFF
13	NA	TRBV6-5	NA	CASRLGAADGYTF
17	TRBD1	TRBV9	NA	CASSARPRGQGSNEQFF
14	NA	TRBV10-2	NA	CASSALVGENGYTF
15	NA	TRBV14	NA	CASSLSGDGPYGYTF
11	NA	TRBV20-1	NA	CSAGEGTEAFF
15	TRBD1	TRBV6-5	NA	CASRRPGQGFQPQHF
15	TRBD2	TRBV11-3	once	CASSLGAGELETQYF
16	TRBD2	TRBV6-2/TRBV6-3	NA	CASSYWAGGSYNEQFF
17	NA	TRBV4-3	few	CASSQELIGAANEKLFF
16	NA	TRBV4-3	NA	CASSQDDPSGSEKLFF